This passage covers 3 T cell receptor beta chains from one sample sequenced in a study of cytomegalovirus exposure and HLA in healthy donors. Primers: 60 Vbeta forward and 13 Jbeta reverse. Assay: immunoSEQ multiplex PCR; the TCRdb copy retains only in-frame clones and omits some. The sample has 120,000 to 150,000 clones; roughly 80% are singletons. The source material was PBMCs. The receptors originated from a woman aged 30 to 39 in good health and CMV-seronegative.

This chain connects TRBV11-2 to TRBJ2-2; D is ambiguous. The ends were cut back, 4 bases at V and 4 bases at J, with 13 bases in the middle. CDR1 is SGHAT and CDR2 is FQNNGV in the germline V gene. This CDR3 region has 15 residues. CDR3 nucleotides: TGTGCCAGCAGCTCGGCCCGGGTCCGCACCGGGGAGCTGTTTTTT. Residues: CASSSARVRTGELFF.

The chain is built from TRBV6-1 and TRBJ1-5, with D maybe TRBD1 (5 bases). Germline V gene sequence: CDR1 MNHNS, CDR2 SASEGT. The CDR3 is 14 amino acids. V was cut by 7 bases and J by 5 bases, with 15 bases left in between. Here the CDR3 reads CASTPRGGDQPQHF. The CDR3 DNA sequence: TGTGCCAGCACCCCCCGAGGAGGGGATCAGCCCCAGCATTTT.

The chain employs TRBV4-1 and TRBJ2-7, with 10 nucleotides matching TRBD1. The CDR3 sequence is 15 residues long. J gave up 2 bases and V 6 bases, and 7 bases lay outside the gene matches. The V gene's germline CDR1 is MGHRA and CDR2 YSYEKL. CDR3 nucleotide sequence: TGCGCCAGCAGTCTCTCCGGGACAGGGGCCTACGAGCAGTACTTC. Translating it yields CASSLSGTGAYEQYF.